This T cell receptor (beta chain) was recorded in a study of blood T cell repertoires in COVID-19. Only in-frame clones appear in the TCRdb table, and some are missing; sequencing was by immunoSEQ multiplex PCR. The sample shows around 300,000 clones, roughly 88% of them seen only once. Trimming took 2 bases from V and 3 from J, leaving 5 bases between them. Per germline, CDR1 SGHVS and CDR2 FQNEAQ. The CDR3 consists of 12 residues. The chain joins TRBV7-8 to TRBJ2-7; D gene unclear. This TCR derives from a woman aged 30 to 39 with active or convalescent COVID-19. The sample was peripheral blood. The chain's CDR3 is CASSLWSYEQYF. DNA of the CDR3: TGTGCCAGCAGCTTATGGAGCTACGAGCAGTACTTC.